The next 7 T cell receptor beta chains were all read from a single sample in a study of cytomegalovirus exposure and HLA in healthy donors. The primer mix had 60 Vbeta and 13 Jbeta primers. Only in-frame clones appear in the TCRdb table, and some are missing; sequencing was by immunoSEQ multiplex PCR. The data show around 120,000 clones, with around three quarters seen just once and roughly 2.7% held by the top ten. Sequenced: PBMCs. These receptors came from a man aged 45-65 years in good health and CMV-seropositive.

The V gene is TRBV10-3, the J gene TRBJ1-2; 8 positions match TRBD1. V lost 2 bases and J lost 1; bases outside the gene matches: 6. The CDR3 totals 16 residues. Germline lookup yields CDR1 ENHRY and CDR2 SYGVKD. In nucleotides, the CDR3 is TGTGCCATCAGTGAGAGGGGGACAGGCGATAACTATGGCTACACCTTC. It specifies CAISERGTGDNYGYTF.

The table lists this clone with a few counts. Other DNA sequences within the sample encode an identical CDR3. The CDR3 sequence is CASSGLAVPYNEQFF. In nucleotides, the CDR3 is TGTGCCAGCAGCGGTTTAGCGGTCCCTTACAATGAGCAGTTCTTC. J is TRBJ2-1 and V is TRBV9; D possibly corresponds to TRBD2 (6 bases). The V gene lost 3 bases and the J gene lost 4 bases, with 14 bases spanning the gap. This CDR3 spans 15 amino acids. The V gene's germline CDR1 is SGDLS and CDR2 YYNGEE.

This clone turned up a few times. The chain has TRBV5-1 and TRBJ2-3; 8 bases fit TRBD2. V lost 2 bases, J lost 2 bases, and 7 bases stayed unmatched. There are 16 residues in the CDR3. Germline V CDR1 and CDR2: SGHRS, YFSETQ. The CDR3 sequence: CASSFTGGRITDTQYF. CDR3 nucleotide sequence: TGCGCCAGCAGCTTCACGGGAGGGCGCATCACAGATACGCAGTATTTT. The variable domain in full, completed from reference TRBV5-1 and TRBJ2-3, reads KAGVTQTPRYLIKTRGQQVTLSCSPISGHRSVSWYQQTPGQGLQFLFEYFSETQRNKGNFPGRFSGRQFSNSRSEMNVSTLELGDSALYLCASSFTGGRITDTQYFGPGTRLTVL.

This chain uses TRBV2 with TRBJ1-2, with D possibly TRBD1 on 6 matching bases. V dropped 0 bases and J dropped 4 bases, with 9 bases sitting between them. The germline CDR1 and CDR2 sequences are SNHLY and FYNNEI. This CDR3 spans 14 amino acids. CDR3 amino acids: CASSEALDSYGYTF. CDR3 DNA: TGTGCCAGCAGTGAAGCGTTGGACAGCTATGGCTACACCTTC.

This chain uses TRBV6-5 with TRBJ1-5; a possible D gene is TRBD1 (6 bases). Germline V lookup: CDR1 MNHEY, CDR2 SVGAGI. Trimming took 6 bases from V and 5 from J, leaving 14 bases between them. The CDR3 covers 14 residues. CDR3 loop: CASRSRGRDQPQHF. CDR3 nucleotide sequence: TGTGCCAGCAGGAGCAGGGGACGAGATCAGCCCCAGCATTTT.

The J gene is TRBJ1-3, the V gene TRBV5-1, with TRBD1 matching over 7 bases. Germline CDR1 reads SGHRS; CDR2 reads YFSETQ. V shed 3 bases and J 0 bases; nucleotides not matched to a gene: 3. The CDR3 has 15 amino acids. This CDR3 reads CASSYGTASGNTIYF. Written as DNA, the CDR3 is TGCGCCAGCAGCTATGGGACAGCCTCTGGAAACACCATATATTTT.

The chain has TRBV9 and TRBJ2-3; maybe TRBD2 (6 bases). The CDR3 runs to 13 residues. Germline V gives CDR1 SGDLS, CDR2 YYNGEE. Trimming took off 1 base at V and 4 bases at J, with 7 bases between the two ends. CDR3 DNA sequence: TGTGCCAGCAGCGTAACTAGCTCAGATACGCAGTATTTT. Translated: CASSVTSSDTQYF.